Listed below are T cell receptor beta chains from one sample, sequenced in a study of T cell repertoires in cytomegalovirus infection. TCRdb re-called the reads through MiXCR, storing one row per CDR3 protein. The sample has around 490,000 distinct CDR3 sequences; around a quarter are singletons. Sequenced input: PBMCs. The receptors were sampled from a human donor in good health (CMV status not recorded). Some clones in this sample may be carry-over from other donors' samples. CDR3s include the opening cysteine and the closing phenylalanine or tryptophan. D genes are given only for firm matches. A row's size may be missing; if present it is once, few, many or a size class.

v_gene,d_gene,j_gene,len,abundance,CDR3aa,CDR3nt
TRBV7-8,TRBD1,TRBJ1-2,13,many,CASSLEGAGGYTF,TGTGCCAGCAGCTTGGAGGGGGCAGGAGGCTACACCTTC
TRBV20-1,NA,TRBJ2-3,13,many,CSARWGPTDTQYF,TGCAGTGCTAGGTGGGGTCCCACAGATACGCAGTATTTT
TRBV28,NA,TRBJ1-1,16,few,CASSSPLPVPNTEAFF,TGTGCCAGCAGTTCCCCCCTGCCCGTACCGAACACTGAAGCTTTCTTT
TRBV7-2,TRBD1,TRBJ1-5,14,few,CASSRQGAPGPQHF,TGTGCCAGCAGCCGACAGGGGGCACCTGGGCCCCAGCATTTT
TRBV7-2,TRBD2,TRBJ2-1,14,many,CASSQTSGSYEQFF,TGTGCCAGCAGCCAAACTAGCGGGAGCTATGAGCAGTTCTTC
TRBV7-6,NA,TRBJ2-2,16,few,CASSLVLAGVAGELFF,TGTGCCAGCAGCTTAGTCTTGGCCGGGGTCGCCGGGGAGCTGTTTTTT
TRBV7-9,NA,TRBJ2-7,15,NA,CASSYRLGGTYEQYF,TGTGCCAGCAGCTATCGGTTAGGTGGGACCTACGAGCAGTACTTC
TRBV7-9,NA,TRBJ1-1,13,NA,CASSLTGTFEAFF,TGTGCCAGCAGTTTAACCGGGACCTTTGAAGCTTTCTTT
TRBV7-9,TRBD1,TRBJ1-1,15,few,CASSLTTGGRTEAFF,TGTGCCAGCAGCTTAACTACAGGGGGCCGAACTGAAGCTTTCTTT
TRBV7-2,TRBD1,TRBJ1-1,15,many,CASSRDRAQNTEAFF,TGTGCCAGCAGCCGTGACAGGGCTCAGAACACTGAAGCTTTCTTT
TRBV6-5,NA,TRBJ2-7,13,few,CASRDGNLYEQYF,TGTGCCAGCAGAGACGGCAACCTCTACGAGCAGTACTTC
TRBV30,NA,TRBJ1-4,15,few,CAWSVFQTTNEKLFF,TGTGCCTGGAGTGTATTCCAAACAACTAATGAAAAACTGTTTTTT
TRBV5-1,TRBD2,TRBJ2-7,14,NA,CASSLSSGIGEQYF,TGCGCCAGCAGCTTGAGTAGCGGGATCGGCGAGCAGTACTTC
TRBV4-3,TRBD1,TRBJ2-5,15,NA,CASSQAQGGGETQYF,TGCGCCAGCAGCCAAGCACAGGGGGGTGGAGAGACCCAGTACTTC
TRBV12-3/TRBV12-4,NA,TRBJ1-2,13,NA,CASSGRADYGYTF,TGTGCCAGCAGTGGACGGGCGGACTATGGCTACACCTTC
TRBV30,NA,TRBJ1-2,13,NA,CAWNSLKGGGYTF,TGTGCCTGGAATTCTCTGAAGGGGGGAGGCTACACCTTC
TRBV7-2,NA,TRBJ2-3,14,NA,CASSLEVPTDTQYF,TGTGCCAGCAGCTTAGAGGTACCCACAGATACGCAGTATTTT
TRBV7-2,TRBD2,TRBJ2-5,16,many,CASSFSGSGSQETQYF,TGTGCCAGCAGCTTCTCGGGTAGCGGGAGTCAAGAGACCCAGTACTTC
TRBV5-1,TRBD2,TRBJ2-3,16,NA,CASSLGLAVATDTQYF,TGCGCCAGCAGCTTGGGACTAGCGGTAGCCACAGATACGCAGTATTTT
TRBV2,TRBD1,TRBJ1-2,15,NA,CASKAGGLVNYGYTF,TGTGCCAGCAAGGCAGGGGGCTTAGTTAACTATGGCTACACCTTC
TRBV12-3/TRBV12-4,TRBD1,TRBJ2-5,18,NA,CATYLSGGDREGQETQYF,TGTGCCACTTACCTGTCAGGGGGAGACCGAGAAGGACAAGAGACCCAGTACTTC
TRBV12-3/TRBV12-4,NA,TRBJ1-3,14,NA,CASSFLGSGNTIYF,TGTGCCAGCAGTTTTTTGGGTTCTGGAAACACCATATATTTT
TRBV4-2,TRBD1,TRBJ2-7,17,few,CASSRHRGDRVSYEQYF,TGTGCCAGCAGCCGCCACCGTGGGGACAGGGTATCCTACGAGCAGTACTTC
TRBV7-2,NA,TRBJ2-3,17,many,CASSLAGAITTTDTQYF,TGTGCCAGCAGCTTAGCGGGGGCCATAACCACCACAGATACGCAGTATTTT
TRBV7-2,NA,TRBJ1-5,15,many,CASSLETFGNQPQHF,TGTGCCAGCAGCTTAGAGACATTTGGTAATCAGCCCCAGCATTTT
TRBV7-9,NA,TRBJ2-1,16,few,CASSSRGGSGPNEQFF,TGTGCCAGCAGCTCACGCGGCGGCTCCGGACCCAATGAGCAGTTCTTC
TRBV6-1,TRBD2,TRBJ2-1,13,NA,CATRTSGLHEQFF,TGTGCCACACGGACTAGCGGGCTCCATGAGCAGTTCTTC
TRBV11-2,NA,TRBJ1-4,15,NA,CASSGYRATNEKLFF,TGTGCCAGCAGCGGTTACAGGGCAACTAATGAAAAACTGTTTTTT
TRBV4-1,TRBD1,TRBJ2-1,14,few,CASSLGQGKDEQFF,TGCGCCAGCAGCCTGGGACAGGGGAAAGATGAGCAGTTCTTC
TRBV19,NA,TRBJ1-2,15,few,CASRSRDSTNYGYTF,TGTGCCAGTAGATCAAGGGACTCTACTAACTATGGCTACACCTTC
TRBV20-1,NA,TRBJ1-2,12,NA,CSASDRIYGYTF,TGCAGTGCTAGCGACAGGATTTATGGCTACACCTTC
TRBV7-2,NA,TRBJ1-1,14,many,CASSLVYRGGEAFF,TGTGCCAGCAGCTTAGTATACCGGGGTGGAGAAGCTTTCTTT
TRBV28,TRBD2,TRBJ2-1,16,few,CASSPWGKSGANEQFF,TGTGCCAGCAGTCCCTGGGGAAAAAGCGGGGCCAATGAGCAGTTCTTC
TRBV27,NA,TRBJ1-2,15,NA,CASSLKWSWSYGYTF,TGTGCCAGCAGTCTTAAATGGTCCTGGTCTTATGGCTACACCTTC
TRBV6-1,TRBD2,TRBJ2-3,15,many,CASSRGTSGRDTQYF,TGTGCCAGCAGCCGCGGGACTAGCGGGAGAGATACGCAGTATTTT
TRBV29-1,NA,TRBJ2-7,14,NA,CSVSSIGYSYEQYF,TGCAGCGTTTCCTCCATCGGCTACTCCTACGAGCAGTACTTC
TRBV6-1,TRBD1,TRBJ1-2,17,NA,CANSKEAGQGLFYGYTF,TGTGCCAACAGTAAAGAAGCCGGACAGGGCCTATTCTATGGCTACACCTTC
TRBV5-5,NA,TRBJ1-5,15,few,CASSLGTPSNQPQHF,TGTGCCAGCAGCCTGGGGACACCTAGCAATCAGCCCCAGCATTTT
TRBV5-1,NA,TRBJ2-3,17,NA,CASSPRDARRGSDTQYF,TGCGCCAGCAGCCCCAGGGACGCCCGACGGGGGTCAGATACGCAGTATTTT
TRBV7-2,TRBD1,TRBJ2-5,15,many,CASSARQGHQETQYF,TGTGCCAGCAGCGCACGACAGGGGCACCAAGAGACCCAGTACTTC